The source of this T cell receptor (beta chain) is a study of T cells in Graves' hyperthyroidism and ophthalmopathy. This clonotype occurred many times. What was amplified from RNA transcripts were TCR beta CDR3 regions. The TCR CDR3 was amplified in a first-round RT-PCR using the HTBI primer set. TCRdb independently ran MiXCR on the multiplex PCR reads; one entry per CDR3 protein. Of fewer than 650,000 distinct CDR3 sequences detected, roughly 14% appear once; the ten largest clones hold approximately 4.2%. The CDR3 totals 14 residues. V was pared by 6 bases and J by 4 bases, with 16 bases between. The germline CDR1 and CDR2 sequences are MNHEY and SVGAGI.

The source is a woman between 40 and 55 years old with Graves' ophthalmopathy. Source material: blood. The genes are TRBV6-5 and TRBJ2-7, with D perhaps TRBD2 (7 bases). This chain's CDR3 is CASRGGAGSYEQYF. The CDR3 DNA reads TGTGCCAGCAGGGGGGGGGCAGGGTCATACGAGCAGTACTTC.